These 28 T cell receptor beta chains originate from one sample sequenced in a study of T cells expressing NK-cell markers. TCRdb re-called the 5' RACE reads; one entry per CDR3 protein, DNA not given. In all, the sample yields approximately 380,000 distinct CDR3 sequences. The sample consisted of blood T cells: a sorted CD56 or NKG2C T cell subset, CD4+ or CD8+ T cells, or bulk PBMC T cells (not recorded which). The receptors originated from a man aged 18-69 years in good health.

The chain links TRBV12-3 or TRBV12-4 to TRBJ2-1; the D call from TCRdb, TRBD1, cannot be confirmed without DNA. CDR3 size: 14 residues. The CDR3 region is CASTLGVAYNEQFF.

J is TRBJ2-1 and V is TRBV2; TCRdb selects TRBD2, and the lack of DNA leaves this call unchecked. The CDR3 contains 16 residues. Germline CDR1 reads SNHLY; CDR2 reads FYNNEI. The CDR3 here is CASRGLAGGFHNEQFF.

J is TRBJ2-1 and V is TRBV3-1; absent DNA, TCRdb's TRBD1 call cannot be checked. In germline, CDR1 is LGHDT, CDR2 YNNKEL (reference sequence). The CDR3 loop spans 18 amino acids. The CDR3 is CASSRDRGPLSSYNEQFF.

The gene calls are TRBV7-8 and TRBJ1-4; TCRdb gives TRBD1 as the D gene, but with no DNA this cannot be confirmed. CDR1 SGHVS and CDR2 FQNEAQ come from the germline V gene. The CDR3 runs to 15 residues. The CDR3 protein is CASSPGTGQGEKLFF.

The chain joins TRBV6-1 to TRBJ1-5. CDR1 is MNHNS and CDR2 is SASEGT in the germline V gene. The CDR3 has 13 residues. The chain's CDR3 is CASSPTSNQPQHF.

The J gene is TRBJ2-5, the V gene TRBV20-1; as DNA is missing, the TRBD1 call by TCRdb cannot be tested. Germline CDR1 and CDR2: DFQATT and SNEGSKA (reference sequence). The CDR3 is 14 residues long. CDR3: CSPRRGTTQETQYF.

The chain recombines TRBV5-1 with TRBJ2-1; TCRdb indicates TRBD2, and absent DNA this call remains unverified. The CDR3 totals 16 residues. Germline V gene sequence: CDR1 SGHRS, CDR2 YFSETQ. The CDR3 loop reads CASRPFGTIEANEQFF.

V is TRBV7-3 and J is TRBJ2-7; TCRdb names TRBD1, which stays unverified in the absence of DNA. This CDR3 contains 14 residues. The germline CDR1 and CDR2 sequences are SGHTA and FQGTGA. Here the CDR3 reads CASSLGAADYEQYF.

Judged by frequency, this clonotype is medium-sized. This chain links TRBV12-3 or TRBV12-4 with TRBJ2-4. The CDR3 loop spans 14 amino acids. CDR3 in amino acids: CASSLLGAKNIQYF.

This chain joins TRBV5-1 and TRBJ2-3. This CDR3 spans 15 amino acids. Germline V gene sequence: CDR1 SGHRS, CDR2 YFSETQ. The CDR3: CASSPYPDGTNTQYF.

The chain links TRBV20-1 to TRBJ1-5; the D call from TCRdb, TRBD1, cannot be confirmed without DNA. The CDR3 is made up of 13 amino acids. Germline V CDR1 and CDR2: DFQATT, SNEGSKA (reference sequence). The CDR3 reads CSATRGSNQPQHF.

V is TRBV2 and J is TRBJ1-1; the TCRdb call, TRBD1, lacks DNA for checking. Germline CDR1 is SNHLY and CDR2 is FYNNEI. The CDR3 runs 14 residues. CDR3 amino acids: CASTGQGLATEAFF.

The chain has TRBV20-1 and TRBJ2-4; the D gene TCRdb calls, TRBD2, cannot be checked with no DNA. The germline CDR1 and CDR2 sequences are DFQATT and SNEGSKA (reference sequence). This CDR3 has 14 amino acids. CDR3 region: CSARTSGGTAPQYF.

The V gene is TRBV7-6, the J gene TRBJ2-5; there is no DNA to check the TCRdb D call of TRBD2. The CDR3 consists of 16 residues. Germline lookup yields CDR1 SGHVS and CDR2 FNYEAQ. The CDR3: CASSIAPHSGQETQYF.

The chain carries TRBV7-2 and TRBJ1-1; TCRdb's D gene call, TRBD1, goes unchecked for lack of DNA. This CDR3 is 16 amino acids long. Per germline, CDR1 SGHTA and CDR2 FQGNSA. The CDR3 is CASSFGRPGVNTEAFF.

This chain links TRBV5-6 with TRBJ2-2. CDR3 length: 14 residues. Germline V gene lookup returns CDR1 SGHDT and CDR2 YYEEEE. The CDR3 here is CASSFLSRAGELFF.

This rearrangement joins TRBV18 to TRBJ2-5. The CDR3 loop spans 12 amino acids. Germline CDR1 reads KGHSH; CDR2 reads LQKENI. The chain's CDR3 is CASSPDFVTQYF.

The rearrangement joins TRBV7-3 to TRBJ2-1; TCRdb selects TRBD2, and the lack of DNA leaves this call unchecked. Per germline, CDR1 SGHTA and CDR2 FQGTGA. This CDR3 spans 16 amino acids. The CDR3 is CASSKKASSGDNEQFF.

The chain carries TRBV24-1 and TRBJ1-4. This CDR3 region has 12 residues. Germline V gene data show CDR1 as KGHDR and CDR2 as SFDVKD. The chain's CDR3 is CATSDLRGKLFF.

The V and J genes are TRBV7-9 and TRBJ1-5. This CDR3 comprises 17 residues. The germline V gene has CDR1 SEHNR and CDR2 FQNEAQ (reference sequence). This CDR3 is CASSFGGKGGYNQPQHF.

The V call is TRBV6-5, the J call TRBJ1-6; no DNA is available, so the TRBD1 call from TCRdb remains unchecked. This CDR3 has 14 residues. Germline CDR1 MNHEY, CDR2 SVGAGI. CDR3 amino acids: CASSTGAYNSPLHF.

The chain has TRBV20-1 and TRBJ2-1; the TRBD1 assignment by TCRdb is unverifiable without DNA. This CDR3 spans 14 amino acids. Looked up from germline, CDR1 is DFQATT and CDR2 is SNEGSKA (reference sequence). The CDR3 is CSAGWRGRYNEQFF.

The chain links TRBV10-3 to TRBJ1-2; the D call from TCRdb, TRBD1, cannot be confirmed without DNA. The CDR3 totals 14 residues. Germline CDR1 reads ENHRY; CDR2 reads SYGVKD. Here the CDR3 reads CAISENLGQGGYTF.

The V and J genes are TRBV18 and TRBJ2-7. Germline lookup yields CDR1 KGHSH and CDR2 LQKENI. The CDR3 is 13 amino acids. CDR3 loop: CASSGVLVDEQYF.

The CDR3 sequence: CASSSSGGHYEQYF. The chain links TRBV2 to TRBJ2-7; there is no DNA to check the TCRdb D call of TRBD2. CDR1 is SNHLY and CDR2 is FYNNEI in the germline V gene. This CDR3 region has 14 residues.

The CDR3 loop reads CSASSGGTSGANVLTF. V usage is TRBV20-1 and J usage is TRBJ2-6; TCRdb selects TRBD2, and the lack of DNA leaves this call unchecked. CDR1 and CDR2 (germline): DFQATT, SNEGSKA (reference sequence). The CDR3 is 16 residues long.

The rearrangement joins TRBV9 to TRBJ1-5. In germline, CDR1 is SGDLS, CDR2 YYNGEE. The CDR3 spans 16 residues. The CDR3 loop reads CASSVGNLDSNQPQHF.

V gene TRBV7-8 combines with J gene TRBJ2-3; the TRBD2 assignment by TCRdb is unverifiable without DNA. CDR1 is SGHVS and CDR2 is FQNEAQ in the germline V gene. This CDR3 is built from 15 residues. CDR3 amino acids: CASSTSGGARGTQYF.